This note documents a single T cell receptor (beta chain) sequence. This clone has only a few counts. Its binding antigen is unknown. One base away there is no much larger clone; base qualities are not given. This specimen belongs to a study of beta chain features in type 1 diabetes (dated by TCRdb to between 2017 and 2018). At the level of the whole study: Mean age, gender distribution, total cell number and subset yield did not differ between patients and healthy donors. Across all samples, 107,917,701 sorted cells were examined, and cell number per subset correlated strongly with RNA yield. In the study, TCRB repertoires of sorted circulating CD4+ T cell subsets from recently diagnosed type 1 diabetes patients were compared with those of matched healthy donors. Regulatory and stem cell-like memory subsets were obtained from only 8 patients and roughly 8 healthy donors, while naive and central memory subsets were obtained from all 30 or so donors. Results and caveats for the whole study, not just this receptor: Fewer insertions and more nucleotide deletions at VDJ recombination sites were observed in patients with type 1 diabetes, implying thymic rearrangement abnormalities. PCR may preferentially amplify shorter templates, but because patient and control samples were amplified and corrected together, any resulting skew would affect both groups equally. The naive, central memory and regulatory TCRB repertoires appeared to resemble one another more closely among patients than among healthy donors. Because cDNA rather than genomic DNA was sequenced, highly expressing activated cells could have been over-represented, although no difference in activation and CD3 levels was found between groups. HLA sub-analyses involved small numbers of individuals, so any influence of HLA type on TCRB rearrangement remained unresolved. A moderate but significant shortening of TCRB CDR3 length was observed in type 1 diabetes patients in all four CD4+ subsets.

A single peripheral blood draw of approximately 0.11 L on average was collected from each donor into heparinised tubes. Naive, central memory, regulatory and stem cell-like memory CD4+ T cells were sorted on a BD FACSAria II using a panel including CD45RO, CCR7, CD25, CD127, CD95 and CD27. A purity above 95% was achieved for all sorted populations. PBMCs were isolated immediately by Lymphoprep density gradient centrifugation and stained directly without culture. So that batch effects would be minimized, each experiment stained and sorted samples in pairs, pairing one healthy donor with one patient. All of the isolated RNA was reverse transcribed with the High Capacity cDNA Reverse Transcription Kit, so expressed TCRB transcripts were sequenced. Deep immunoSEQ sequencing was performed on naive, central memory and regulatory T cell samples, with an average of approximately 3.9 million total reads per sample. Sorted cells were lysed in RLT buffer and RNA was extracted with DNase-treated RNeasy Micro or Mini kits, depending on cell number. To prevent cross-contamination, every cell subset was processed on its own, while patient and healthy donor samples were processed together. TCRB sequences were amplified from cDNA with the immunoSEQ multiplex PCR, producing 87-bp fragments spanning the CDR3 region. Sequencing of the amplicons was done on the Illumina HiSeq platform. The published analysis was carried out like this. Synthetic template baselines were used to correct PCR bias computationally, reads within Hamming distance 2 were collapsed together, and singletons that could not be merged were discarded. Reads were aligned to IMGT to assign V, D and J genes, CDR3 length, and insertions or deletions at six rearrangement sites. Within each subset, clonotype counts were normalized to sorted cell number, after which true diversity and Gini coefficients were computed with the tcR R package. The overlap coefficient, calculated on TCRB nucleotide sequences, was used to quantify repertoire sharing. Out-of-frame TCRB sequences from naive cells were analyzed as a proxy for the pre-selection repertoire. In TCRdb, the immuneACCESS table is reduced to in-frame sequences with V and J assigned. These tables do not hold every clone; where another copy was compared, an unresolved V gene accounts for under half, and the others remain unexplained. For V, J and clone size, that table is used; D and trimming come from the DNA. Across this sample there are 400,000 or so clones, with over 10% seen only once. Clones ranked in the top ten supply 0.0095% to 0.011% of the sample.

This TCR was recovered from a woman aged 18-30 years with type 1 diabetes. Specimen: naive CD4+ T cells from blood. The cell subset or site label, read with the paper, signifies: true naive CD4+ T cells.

The CDR3 region has the sequence CASSSGTGDTQYF. Here is the DNA: TGTGCCAGCAGCTCCGGAACAGGCGATACGCAGTATTTT. The V and J genes are TRBV7-9 and TRBJ2-3; TRBD1 is perhaps the D gene, given 5 matching bases. CDR1 and CDR2 (SEHNR, FQNEAQ) derive from the germline V gene (reference sequence). The CDR3 holds 13 amino acids from the cysteine to the phenylalanine. The DNA shown is the 39-base CDR3, in frame from base 1. V sheds 4 bases and J sheds 6 bases, leaving 11 bases between their ends.